The 9 T cell receptor beta chains below come from one sample, sequenced in a study of blood T cell repertoires in COVID-19 (TCRdb year 2020). Libraries were built with the immunoSEQ multiplex PCR assay. The table comes from immuneACCESS by way of TCRdb, which keeps in-frame sequences with V and J called. Part of the clones is missing from these tables; in studies checked, under half for an unresolved V gene and the rest for unknown reasons. Recorded for this sample are about 45,000 clones; 90% of them occurred a single time. The top ten clones comprise 15% to 20% of the sample. Sequencing input: peripheral blood. The receptor source for this set is an older man with active COVID-19.

V gene TRBV3-1 (or the pseudogene TRBV3-2) combines with J gene TRBJ2-5; possible D gene TRBD2, 5 bases. The V gene lost 4 bases and the J gene lost 7 bases, with 16 bases spanning the gap. The CDR3 has 14 residues. The germline gives CDR1 LGHDT, CDR2 YNNKEL (reference sequence). CDR3 sequence reads: CASSRDVREGTQYF. CDR3 nucleotide sequence: TGTGCCAGCAGCCGAGATGTACGGGAAGGGACCCAGTACTTC.

The chain has TRBV5-4 and TRBJ2-5; possible D gene TRBD1, 5 bases. V lost 0 bases to trimming and J lost 4 bases, with 7 bases between them. Germline-derived CDR1 and CDR2 are SGHNT and YYREEE (reference sequence). This CDR3 has 13 residues. The CDR3, as DNA: TGTGCCAGCAGCTTGGGCCAGGGAGAGACCCAGTACTTC. This translates into CASSLGQGETQYF.

The chain couples TRBV4-1 to TRBJ2-1; TRBD2 might be the D (5 bases). The CDR3 runs 18 residues. Germline-derived CDR1 and CDR2 are MGHRA and YSYEKL. V lost 0 bases and J lost 6, with 21 bases in between. CDR3 in amino acids: CASSQDQTRAVFRNEQFF. The CDR3, as DNA: TGCGCCAGCAGCCAAGATCAAACTAGGGCGGTCTTCCGCAATGAGCAGTTCTTC.

The CDR3 reads CSASEGSYYSNQPQHF. Written as DNA, the CDR3 is TGCAGTGCTAGTGAGGGCAGCTATTATAGCAATCAGCCCCAGCATTTT. This chain joins TRBV20-1 and TRBJ1-5; D remains unclear. CDR3 size: 16 residues. V lost 3 bases and J lost 0, with 15 bases in between. Germline CDR1 and CDR2: DFQATT and SNEGSKA (reference sequence).

V gene TRBV7-2 combines with J gene TRBJ2-5; possibly TRBD2 for D (7 bases). CDR3 size: 15 residues. Per the germline V gene, CDR1 is SGHTA and CDR2 is FQGNSA. Trimming took off 2 bases at V and 5 bases at J, with 15 bases between the two ends. CDR3 loop: CASSLQVGGAETQYF. In DNA, the CDR3 is TGTGCCAGCAGCTTACAAGTTGGGGGGGCGGAGACCCAGTACTTC.

The chain couples TRBV6-6 to TRBJ1-2; no firm D call. Germline V gene data show CDR1 as MNHNY and CDR2 as SVGAGI (reference sequence). V lost 7 bases to trimming and J lost 3 bases, with 9 bases between them. The CDR3 consists of 12 residues. In nucleotides, the CDR3 is TGTGCCAGCACCGACAATGACTATGGCTACACCTTC. This gives the protein CASTDNDYGYTF.

The chain combines TRBV7-2 with TRBJ1-6; maybe TRBD1 (5 bases). The CDR3 has 14 residues. V lost 2 bases and J lost 9, with 11 bases in between. Looked up from germline, CDR1 is SGHTA and CDR2 is FQGNSA. The CDR3 is CASSLTDGGSPLHF. In nucleotides, the CDR3 is TGTGCCAGCAGCTTAACGGACGGGGGTTCACCCCTCCACTTT.

The CDR3 DNA reads as TGTGCCAGCAGTTCCCACGGACTAGCGGGAGGTATTGAAAATGAGCAGTTCTTC. As protein: CASSSHGLAGGIENEQFF. This sequence joins TRBV27 and TRBJ2-1; 14 positions match TRBD2. Germline V CDR1 and CDR2: MNHEY, SMNVEV (reference sequence). V dropped 4 bases and J dropped 7; count of bases not matched to a gene: 12. This CDR3 is 18 amino acids long.

The genes are TRBV6-5 and TRBJ2-1; weak D call: TRBD2 (6 bases). From germline, CDR1 is MNHEY and CDR2 SVGAGI. This CDR3 has 14 amino acids. V dropped 7 bases and J dropped 2 bases, with 12 bases sitting between them. The CDR3 spells CASTPPGAYNEQFF. The CDR3, as DNA: TGTGCCAGCACTCCCCCGGGGGCCTACAATGAGCAGTTCTTC.